The rows below give T cell receptor beta chains drawn from one sample of a study of blood T cells in healthy people across ages. TCRdb called the 5' RACE reads again in MiXCR, with one record for every CDR3 protein. The sample has roughly 410,000 distinct CDR3 sequences, approximately 52% seen once. Sequencing used blood. These receptors came from a man in his fifties or sixties in good health. Each CDR3 is given without its conserved first and last residue. Fields, in order: V gene, CDR3 protein.

v_call: TRBV7-2; cdr3_aa: ASSPAGGQPYEQY
v_call: TRBV5-1; cdr3_aa: ASSLTGPYQEAF
v_call: TRBV6-4; cdr3_aa: ASSVEAGTYNEQF
v_call: TRBV11-2; cdr3_aa: ASSSPIHNEQF
v_call: TRBV28; cdr3_aa: ASSLGQGLGDEQY
v_call: TRBV6-2/TRBV6-3; cdr3_aa: ASSYYTGPLVPDTQY
v_call: TRBV18; cdr3_aa: ASSSDYSGANVLT
v_call: TRBV7-9; cdr3_aa: ASSLYSDEQF
v_call: TRBV6-2/TRBV6-3; cdr3_aa: ASSYRLAGGPDTQY
v_call: TRBV6-5; cdr3_aa: ASSYTSGGVLSNEQF
v_call: TRBV3-1; cdr3_aa: ASSQKGGTYGYT
v_call: TRBV7-2; cdr3_aa: ASSARLAGAGSTDTQY
v_call: TRBV29-1; cdr3_aa: SVEAGRGLSHNEQY
v_call: TRBV6-5; cdr3_aa: ASSYSGTGATNYGYT
v_call: TRBV5-6; cdr3_aa: ASSGPSGSNEQY
v_call: TRBV12-3/TRBV12-4; cdr3_aa: ASSLRGAGRLTETQY
v_call: TRBV4-1; cdr3_aa: ASSPAWGVNEQY
v_call: TRBV28; cdr3_aa: ASTGDRYNEQF
v_call: TRBV7-3; cdr3_aa: ASSLLDNDEQF
v_call: TRBV11-1; cdr3_aa: ASSADLAGSTDAQY
v_call: TRBV21-1; cdr3_aa: ASSKQRTGRSEY
v_call: TRBV4-1; cdr3_aa: ASSAEGESSPLH
v_call: TRBV20-1; cdr3_aa: SARPSGTSGRAGSWNEQF
v_call: TRBV27; cdr3_aa: ASGQTRAGEQY
v_call: TRBV11-2; cdr3_aa: ASSLAHGAPEGF
v_call: TRBV12-3/TRBV12-4; cdr3_aa: ASSSGRDQPQH
v_call: TRBV9; cdr3_aa: ACSVELGGRINGQF
v_call: TRBV2; cdr3_aa: ASRTGVTPLH
v_call: TRBV27; cdr3_aa: ATRGAATNYGYT
v_call: TRBV15; cdr3_aa: ATSHNSYEQY
v_call: TRBV27; cdr3_aa: ASSALEGRETQY
v_call: TRBV11-3; cdr3_aa: ASSLSPGHEQF
v_call: TRBV28; cdr3_aa: ASSFLDDPYEQY
v_call: TRBV30; cdr3_aa: AWRQGIGNQPQH
v_call: TRBV7-2; cdr3_aa: ASSLNRDTYGYT
v_call: TRBV10-3; cdr3_aa: ASKGGSSYEQY
v_call: TRBV11-2; cdr3_aa: ASSFTSGGAKNEQF
v_call: TRBV6-4; cdr3_aa: ANRTESSYNEQF
v_call: TRBV20-1; cdr3_aa: SARAEKGTSYNEQF
v_call: TRBV20-1; cdr3_aa: SARDSNSGSYEQY
v_call: TRBV7-8; cdr3_aa: ASSPDRDEQY
v_call: TRBV14; cdr3_aa: ASSHNSGANVLT
v_call: TRBV29-1; cdr3_aa: SVDLVGRRNTQY
v_call: TRBV6-5; cdr3_aa: ASSYLSGEGEQY
v_call: TRBV6-1; cdr3_aa: ASRDKGFSYEQY
v_call: TRBV5-1; cdr3_aa: ASSERGRKIDEQY
v_call: TRBV29-1; cdr3_aa: SVAGRYTDTQY
v_call: TRBV6-5; cdr3_aa: ASRRGNTDTQY
v_call: TRBV12-5; cdr3_aa: ASGELGGIYGYT
v_call: TRBV6-2/TRBV6-3; cdr3_aa: ASSYSMGVRTEAF
v_call: TRBV5-6; cdr3_aa: ASSLPTRQDTQY
v_call: TRBV11-3; cdr3_aa: ASSLSSNNEQF
v_call: TRBV7-9; cdr3_aa: ASSPPWREGGYEQF
v_call: TRBV7-6; cdr3_aa: ASSHGGEQY
v_call: TRBV4-1; cdr3_aa: ASSQDTTGRSYEQY